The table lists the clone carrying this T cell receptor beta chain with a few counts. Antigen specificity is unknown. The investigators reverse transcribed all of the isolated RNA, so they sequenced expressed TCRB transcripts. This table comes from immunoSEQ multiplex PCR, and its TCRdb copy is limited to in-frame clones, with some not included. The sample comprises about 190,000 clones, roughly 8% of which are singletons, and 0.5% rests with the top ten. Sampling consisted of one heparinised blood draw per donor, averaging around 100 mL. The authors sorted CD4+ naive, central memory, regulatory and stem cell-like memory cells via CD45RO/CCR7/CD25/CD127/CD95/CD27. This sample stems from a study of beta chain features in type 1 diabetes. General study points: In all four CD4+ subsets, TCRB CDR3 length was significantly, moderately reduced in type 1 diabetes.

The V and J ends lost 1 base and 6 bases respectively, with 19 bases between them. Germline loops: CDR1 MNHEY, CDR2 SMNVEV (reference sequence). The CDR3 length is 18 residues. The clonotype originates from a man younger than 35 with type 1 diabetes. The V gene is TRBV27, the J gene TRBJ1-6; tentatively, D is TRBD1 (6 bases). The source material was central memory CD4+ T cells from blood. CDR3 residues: CASSLFLDRREPNSPLHF. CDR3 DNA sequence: TGTGCCAGCAGTTTATTTCTCGACAGGAGAGAACCTAATTCACCCCTCCACTTT.